This T cell receptor beta chain was recovered during a study of shared clonotypes between healthy human individuals. General study findings and limits: Clonotype sharing levels among donors were expected to vary with sequencing depth.

With regard to this clone: Its antigen is undetermined.

The V gene end was trimmed by 5 bases and the J gene end by 1 base; junction bases not matched to a gene: 6. This CDR3 is built from 16 residues. Germline V lookup: CDR1 KGHSH, CDR2 LQKENI. The run depth of the assay was deep. Several immunoSEQ plates received, in even portions, the genomic DNA of each subset. As originally analysed: With immunoSEQ giving junction-only sequences and no quality scores, filtering differed. The data were produced by immunoSEQ multiplex PCR, yet TCRdb's version contains in-frame clones alone and is incomplete. Clone size and the V and J calls come from that table; the DNA yielded D and trimming. The sample contains roughly 500,000 clones, 76% of which appear only once.

This rearrangement joins TRBV18 to TRBJ2-3; 10 nucleotides align to TRBD2. The clonotype was recovered from a woman aged 40-49 years in good health. Some clones in this sample may be carry-over from other donors' samples. Specimen: PBMCs. The CDR3 here is CASSVIAGGGTDTQYF. The CDR3 DNA reads TGTGCCAGCTCAGTAATAGCGGGAGGCGGCACAGATACGCAGTATTTT.